This is a list of T cell receptor beta chains from one sample in a study of T-cell reconstitution after alpha-beta-depleted transplantation in children. In TCRdb, the PCR reads were re-called with MiXCR into one record per CDR3 protein. The repertoire holds 260,000 or so distinct CDR3 sequences, with around 12% as singletons. The sequenced sample was PBMCs from the stem cell graft donor, obtained from the stem cell graft. These receptor sequences come from a human donor who donated a stem cell graft to a child with acute lymphoblastic leukemia. CDR3s include the opening cysteine and the closing phenylalanine or tryptophan. D genes are given only for firm matches. Size is stated for part of the rows, as once, few or many counts, or as a class when the clone is expanded.

DNA: TGCGCCAGCAGCCAAGGGTCGGGTGCCTGGAACACCGGGGAGCTGTTTTTT; CDR3: CASSQGSGAWNTGELFF; J: TRBJ2-2; D: -; length: 17; size: many; V: TRBV4-3
DNA: TGCAGCGTCGGACAGGGTGGGGGCCACACCTTC; CDR3: CSVGQGGGHTF; J: TRBJ1-2; D: TRBD1; length: 11; size: few; V: TRBV29-1
DNA: TGTGCCTGCGGTAGGGGGGTGCCCTCTGGGGCCAACGTCCTGACTTTC; CDR3: CACGRGVPSGANVLTF; J: TRBJ2-6; D: -; length: 16; size: many; V: TRBV19
DNA: TGCGCCAGCAGCGGAACGGGACAGATCACAATTGAGCAGTTCTTC; CDR3: CASSGTGQITIEQFF; J: TRBJ2-1; D: TRBD1; length: 15; size: -; V: TRBV5-1
DNA: TGTGCCAGCAGCGTAGCCGGGGGGGCCGGGGAGCTGTTTTTT; CDR3: CASSVAGGAGELFF; J: TRBJ2-2; D: TRBD2; length: 14; size: few; V: TRBV9
DNA: TGCAGCGCATCGGGGGCAGTTAGACCTCCTAACTATGGCTACACCTTC; CDR3: CSASGAVRPPNYGYTF; J: TRBJ1-2; D: -; length: 16; size: many; V: TRBV29-1
DNA: TGTGCCAGCATTTGGGGGGCTGGACAAACCGCGCCGTACTTC; CDR3: CASIWGAGQTAPYF; J: TRBJ2-7; D: -; length: 14; size: few; V: TRBV2
DNA: TGTGCCACCAGTGACTCGACAGGGAGTGATGGCTACACCTTC; CDR3: CATSDSTGSDGYTF; J: TRBJ1-2; D: TRBD1; length: 14; size: -; V: TRBV24-1
DNA: TGTGCCAGCAGCTTATCATCCCCAAAGCCAGGAGATACGCAGTATTTT; CDR3: CASSLSSPKPGDTQYF; J: TRBJ2-3; D: -; length: 16; size: many; V: TRBV7-2
DNA: TGTGCCAGCAGCTCGTCGGTTTACACCGGGGAGCTGTTTTTT; CDR3: CASSSSVYTGELFF; J: TRBJ2-2; D: -; length: 14; size: -; V: TRBV5-5
DNA: TGCGCCAGCAGCCAAGATAGGGTATCTGTGTCCTACAATGAGCAGTTCTTC; CDR3: CASSQDRVSVSYNEQFF; J: TRBJ2-1; D: -; length: 17; size: few; V: TRBV4-3
DNA: TGTGCCAGCAGCTTATCCCGGGGAGCTAATGAAAAACTGTTTTTT; CDR3: CASSLSRGANEKLFF; J: TRBJ1-4; D: -; length: 15; size: few; V: TRBV7-2
DNA: TGTGCCAGCAGTGTAGTTTCCGGGAACAATGAGCAGTTCTTC; CDR3: CASSVVSGNNEQFF; J: TRBJ2-1; D: -; length: 14; size: -; V: TRBV6-2/TRBV6-3
DNA: TGTGCCAGCAGCCATCTAGCGGGGGGGCCTTTAGGGCAGTTCTTC; CDR3: CASSHLAGGPLGQFF; J: TRBJ2-1; D: TRBD2; length: 15; size: many; V: TRBV7-8